These T cell receptor beta chains were read from a single sample in a study of CD8+CD57+ T cells in acquired aplastic anemia. TCRdb reprocessed the reads with MiXCR, giving one entry per CDR3 protein. The sample consists of 150,000 to 200,000 distinct CDR3 sequences, under 70% of them appearing once. The source material was sorted CD4+, CD8+, or CD8+CD57+ T cells (not recorded which) from PBMCs. These receptors came from a human donor with severe aplastic anemia or a healthy control (not recorded which). The CDR3 runs from the conserved cysteine through the conserved F or W. Fields, in order: J gene, clone size, V gene, D gene, CDR3 DNA, CDR3 protein. The D gene is left open where the match is weak. Only part of the rows carry a size: once, few, many, or a class if the clone is expanded.

TRBJ2-5 | NA | TRBV24-1 | TRBD1 | TGTGCCACCAGTGATTTGGAGACAGGGCGGCAAGAGACCCAGTACTTC | CATSDLETGRQETQYF
TRBJ1-5 | NA | TRBV20-1 | NA | TGCAGTGCTAGAGATATGGGTTGGCAGCCCCAGCATTTT | CSARDMGWQPQHF
TRBJ2-5 | NA | TRBV5-6 | TRBD2 | TGTGCCAGCAACAGCGGGGAAGAAGAGACCCAGTACTTC | CASNSGEEETQYF
TRBJ2-1 | NA | TRBV12-3/TRBV12-4 | NA | TGTGCCAGCAGTCTCAGGGAGCAGTTCTTC | CASSLREQFF
TRBJ2-2 | NA | TRBV7-3 | NA | TGTGCCAGCAGCCCCGGACAGATTAACACCGGGGAGCTGTTTTTT | CASSPGQINTGELFF
TRBJ1-5 | few | TRBV2 | NA | TGTGCCAGCAGACAGTACGGTGACCAGCCCCAGCATTTT | CASRQYGDQPQHF
TRBJ1-1 | NA | TRBV2 | TRBD1 | TGTGCCAGCATCGAAGCCAGGGGGGAAGAAGCTTTCTTT | CASIEARGEEAFF
TRBJ2-7 | NA | TRBV6-5 | NA | TGTGCCAGCAGTTTGTCGGGGAACGGCGAGCAGTACTTC | CASSLSGNGEQYF
TRBJ1-1 | few | TRBV25-1 | NA | TGTGCCTGCAAGAAGGGACCGACGAACACTGAAGCTTTCTTT | CACKKGPTNTEAFF
TRBJ2-7 | once | TRBV18 | NA | TGTGCCAGCTCACCAGTGGACAACTACGAGCAGTACTTC | CASSPVDNYEQYF
TRBJ2-6 | NA | TRBV10-3 | TRBD1 | TGTGCCATCAGTAAACAGGGGGCGGAAGGGGCCAACGTCCTGACTTTC | CAISKQGAEGANVLTF
TRBJ1-2 | once | TRBV15 | NA | TGTGCCACCAGCAGACAGGGAGCTAGTGGCTACACCTTC | CATSRQGASGYTF
TRBJ1-1 | many | TRBV5-6 | NA | TGTGCCAGCAGCTTGGCCGGATCCCTGGTCACTGAAGCTTTCTTT | CASSLAGSLVTEAFF
TRBJ2-7 | many | TRBV10-3 | NA | TGTGCCGGGGGAACACCCCTCGAGCAGTACTTC | CAGGTPLEQYF
TRBJ2-5 | NA | TRBV12-3/TRBV12-4 | TRBD2 | TGTGCCAGCGGAGAGGGACTAGTGGGGCGGGGGGAGACCCAGTACTTC | CASGEGLVGRGETQYF
TRBJ2-3 | NA | TRBV9 | NA | TGTGCCAGCAGCGCTAGTACGAGGGCGAGGGATACGCAGTATTTT | CASSASTRARDTQYF
TRBJ1-3 | NA | TRBV5-4 | NA | TGTGCCAGCAGCACAGATACCTTCTCTGGAAACACCATATATTTT | CASSTDTFSGNTIYF
TRBJ2-5 | many | TRBV4-1 | NA | TGCGCCAGCAGCCAAGATCGAGGGTTAAGTGAGACCCAGTACTTC | CASSQDRGLSETQYF
TRBJ2-1 | once | TRBV5-1 | TRBD1 | TGCGCCAGCAGCAGGGACAGGGGGCGGTTGCTCAATGAGCAGTTCTTC | CASSRDRGRLLNEQFF
TRBJ2-1 | few | TRBV7-9 | TRBD2 | TGTGCCAGCAGCTCTACTAGCGGGGGAGGACCTTACAATGAGCAGTTCTTC | CASSSTSGGGPYNEQFF
TRBJ1-2 | NA | TRBV19 | TRBD1 | TGTGCCAGTAGCGTGACAGGGCCCTATGGCTACACCTTC | CASSVTGPYGYTF
TRBJ2-3 | NA | TRBV20-1 | NA | TGCAGTGCAACACCCTTTCGCACAGATACGCAGTATTTT | CSATPFRTDTQYF
TRBJ2-7 | many | TRBV6-5 | NA | TGTGCCAGCAGTTACTCGATGGGGGACTACGAGCAGTACTTC | CASSYSMGDYEQYF
TRBJ1-2 | many | TRBV7-9 | NA | TGTGCCAGCAGCCAAACCCAGATGCTCTATGGCTACACCTTC | CASSQTQMLYGYTF
TRBJ1-3 | once | TRBV9 | NA | TGTGCCAGCAGCGTAGGTCCCTCTGGAAACACCATATATTTT | CASSVGPSGNTIYF
TRBJ1-6 | NA | TRBV2 | NA | TGTGCCAGCAGGGGAGAGGGCAGGGCCTCACCCCTCCACTTT | CASRGEGRASPLHF
TRBJ1-1 | NA | TRBV7-2 | NA | TGTGCCAGCAGCACCTCCAGGGTGGCTGAAGCTTCCTTT | CASSTSRVAEASF
TRBJ2-7 | NA | TRBV7-9 | NA | TGTGCCAGCAGTGTAACAGGGCCCTACGAGCAGTACTTC | CASSVTGPYEQYF
TRBJ2-3 | few | TRBV7-9 | TRBD2 | TGTGCCAGCAGCTCGCCGGGACTAGCGGGGGGGTTGCGCACAGATACGCAGTATTTT | CASSSPGLAGGLRTDTQYF
TRBJ2-5 | NA | TRBV7-2 | NA | TGTGCCAGCAGCTTATCGGCGCTCGCGGAGACCCAGTACTTC | CASSLSALAETQYF
TRBJ1-6 | few | TRBV10-3 | NA | TGTGCCATCAGAGACTCCGACGGCAGGGATAATTCACCCCTCCACTTT | CAIRDSDGRDNSPLHF
TRBJ2-2 | NA | TRBV24-1 | NA | TGTGCCACCAGTGATTCCCCCTCTTCCACCGGGGAGCTGTTTTTT | CATSDSPSSTGELFF
TRBJ2-7 | many | TRBV10-3 | TRBD2 | TGTGCCATCAGTGGGGGTCGGGAGGGACGACCTCTCGAGCAGTACTTC | CAISGGREGRPLEQYF
TRBJ2-1 | NA | TRBV9 | TRBD1 | TGTGCCAGCAGTGAAGGACAGGACAATGAGCAGTTCTTC | CASSEGQDNEQFF
TRBJ1-4 | few | TRBV27 | NA | TGTGCCAGCAGTTCTTTAGGACTGAGTAATGAAAAACTGTTTTTT | CASSSLGLSNEKLFF
TRBJ1-6 | NA | TRBV6-6 | NA | TGTGCCAGCAGTTACGGGGGGGCCGGGAATTCACCCCTCCACTTT | CASSYGGAGNSPLHF
TRBJ2-5 | NA | TRBV2 | NA | TGTGCCAGCAGTGAAGCGTTACTAGGCCCAAAGGCCCAGTACTTC | CASSEALLGPKAQYF
TRBJ1-2 | once | TRBV24-1 | NA | TGTGCCACCAGCAGGGACGCGGAGCGAGGCTACACCTTC | CATSRDAERGYTF
TRBJ1-5 | NA | TRBV11-2 | NA | TGTGCCAGCAGCTTAGGGGGGCGAGGCAATCAGCCCCAGCATTTT | CASSLGGRGNQPQHF
TRBJ2-1 | NA | TRBV20-1 | TRBD1 | TGCAGTGCTAGGAGAACAGGGGGCAAGGATGAGCAGTTCTTC | CSARRTGGKDEQFF